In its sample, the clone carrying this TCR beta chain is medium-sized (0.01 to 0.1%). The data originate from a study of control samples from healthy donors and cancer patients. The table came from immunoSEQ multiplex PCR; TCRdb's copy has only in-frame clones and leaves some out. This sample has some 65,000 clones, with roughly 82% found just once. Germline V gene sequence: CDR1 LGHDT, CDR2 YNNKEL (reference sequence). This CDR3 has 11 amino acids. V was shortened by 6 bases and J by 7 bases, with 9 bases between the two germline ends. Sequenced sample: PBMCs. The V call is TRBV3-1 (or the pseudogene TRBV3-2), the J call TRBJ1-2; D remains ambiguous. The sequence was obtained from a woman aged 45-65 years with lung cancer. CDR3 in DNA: TGTGCCAGCAGTGTTCGTGGTGGCTACACCTTC. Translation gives CASSVRGGYTF.